The present entry profiles one T cell receptor beta chain with its context. Its target is unknown. The donors were members of the validation cohort comprising over a hundred subjects, separate from the approximately 630-subject first cohort. This specimen belongs to a study of cytomegalovirus exposure and HLA in healthy donors. General study points: Most TCR sequences proved rare, with some public TCRs found in many donors. Investigators reported around 150 TCR beta chains as tied to cytomegalovirus.

Germline V lookup: CDR1 MDHEN, CDR2 SYDVKM. Trimming pared 3 bases from V and 4 bases from J, leaving 7 bases between. CDR3 length equals 13 residues. TCRdb's copy holds only in-frame clones and misses some; the assay was immunoSEQ multiplex PCR. Of 150,000 or so clones in the sample, around 93% were seen once. The TCR comes from a man aged 18 to 30 in good health and CMV-seropositive. Sequencing was carried out using PBMCs. The V call is TRBV28, the J call TRBJ2-1; D unresolved. Here the CDR3 reads CASSFLVYNEQFF. The CDR3 region has the DNA TGTGCCAGCAGTTTCCTAGTTTACAATGAGCAGTTCTTC.